This section outlines one TCR beta chain sequence together with its context. Its antigen is unidentified. This CDR3 is missing its conserved last phenylalanine or tryptophan, likely due to a read error. Each donor was a healthy Caucasian individual from Russia, aged roughly 6 to 95. Total RNA, at least 6 micrograms per sample, was extracted from PBMCs. This specimen comes from a study of blood T cells in healthy people across ages. PCR was performed a second time for 7 to 11 cycles using a sample-barcoded 5' primer and a J-beta primer mix. One entry per CDR3 protein results from TCRdb running MiXCR on the 5' RACE reads. The sample contains roughly 640,000 distinct CDR3 sequences, about 30% of which appear only once. The study's findings and limits: Naive and antigen-experienced cells could not be conclusively compared, given unsorted PBMCs. As naive T cell percentage varied, TCR beta diversity correlated strongly with it.

CDR1 is SGHRS, CDR2 YFSETQ, per germline. The CDR3 consists of 16 residues. The ends were cut back, 0 bases at V and 0 bases at J, with 10 bases in the middle. This sequence originates from a woman older than 75 in good health. The chain carries TRBV5-1 and TRBJ2-4, with D hard to call. The sequenced sample was blood. CDR3 DNA: TGCGCCAGCAGCTTGGGCCAGACTCTAGCCAAAAACATTCAGTACAAC. It specifies CASSLGQTLAKNIQYN.